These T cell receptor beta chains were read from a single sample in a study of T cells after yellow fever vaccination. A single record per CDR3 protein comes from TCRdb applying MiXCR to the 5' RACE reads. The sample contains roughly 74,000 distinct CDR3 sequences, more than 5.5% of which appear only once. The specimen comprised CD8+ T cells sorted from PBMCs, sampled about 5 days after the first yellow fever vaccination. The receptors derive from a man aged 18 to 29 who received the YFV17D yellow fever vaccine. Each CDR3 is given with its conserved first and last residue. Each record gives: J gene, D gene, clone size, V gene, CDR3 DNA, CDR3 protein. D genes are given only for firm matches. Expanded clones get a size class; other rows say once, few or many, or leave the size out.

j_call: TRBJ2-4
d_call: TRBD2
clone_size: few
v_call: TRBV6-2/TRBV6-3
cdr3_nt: TGTGCCAGCAGTTACTCGACTAGCAGAGGGGAAAACATTCAGTACTTC
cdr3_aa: CASSYSTSRGENIQYF

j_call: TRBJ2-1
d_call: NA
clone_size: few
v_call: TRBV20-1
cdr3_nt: TGCAGTGCTGCACTACGGGGGCCGCGGGGGAATGAGCAGTTCTTC
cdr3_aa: CSAALRGPRGNEQFF

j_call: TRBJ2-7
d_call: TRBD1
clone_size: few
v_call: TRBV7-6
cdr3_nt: TGTGCCAGCAGCTTAGAGGGACAGGGCTACGAGCAGTACTTC
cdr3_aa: CASSLEGQGYEQYF

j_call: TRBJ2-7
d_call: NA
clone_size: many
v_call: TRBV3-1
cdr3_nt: TGTGCCAGCAGCCAAGTCTCGGGTTCCCCCTACGAGCAGTACTTC
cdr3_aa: CASSQVSGSPYEQYF

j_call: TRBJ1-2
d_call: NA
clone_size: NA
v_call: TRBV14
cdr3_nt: TGTGCCAGCAGCCAAGAGTCGGGTAACTATGGCTACACCTTC
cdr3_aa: CASSQESGNYGYTF

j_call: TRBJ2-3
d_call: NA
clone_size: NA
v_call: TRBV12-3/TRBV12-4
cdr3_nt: TGTGCCAGCAGTCAAGGGACCCTGAGCACAGATACGCAGTATTTT
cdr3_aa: CASSQGTLSTDTQYF

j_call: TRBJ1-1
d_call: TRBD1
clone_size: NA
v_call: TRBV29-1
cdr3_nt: TGCAGCGTTGCTGGTCAGGGGGCGCCGGACACTGAAGCTTTCTTT
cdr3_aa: CSVAGQGAPDTEAFF

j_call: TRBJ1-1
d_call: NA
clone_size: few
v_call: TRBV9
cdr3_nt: TGTGCCAGCAGCTACGGGGGGAACACTGAAGCTTTCTTT
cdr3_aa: CASSYGGNTEAFF

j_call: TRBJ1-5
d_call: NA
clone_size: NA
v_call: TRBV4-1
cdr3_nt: TGCGCCAGCAGCCAAGAATACAGGGGCAATCAGCCCCAGCATTTT
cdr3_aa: CASSQEYRGNQPQHF

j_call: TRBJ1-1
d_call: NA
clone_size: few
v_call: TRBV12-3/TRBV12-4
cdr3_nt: TGTGCCATGTCCCTCGACGGATGGGGGACTGAAGCTTTCTTT
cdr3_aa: CAMSLDGWGTEAFF

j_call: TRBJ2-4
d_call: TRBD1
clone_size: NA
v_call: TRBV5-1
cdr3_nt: TGCGCCAGCAGCTCATGGACAGGGCTAGCCAAAAACATTCAGTACTTC
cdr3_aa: CASSSWTGLAKNIQYF

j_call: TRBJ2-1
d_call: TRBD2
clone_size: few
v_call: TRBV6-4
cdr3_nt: TGTGCCAGCAGTGACTCGACTAGCGGGGCCAATGAGCAGTTCTTC
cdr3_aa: CASSDSTSGANEQFF

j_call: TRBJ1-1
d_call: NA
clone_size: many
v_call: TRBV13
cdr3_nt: TGTGCCAGCAGCTTAGGCCGCAACACGATGGCTTTCTTT
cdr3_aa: CASSLGRNTMAFF

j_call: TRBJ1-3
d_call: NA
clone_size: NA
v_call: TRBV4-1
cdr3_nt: TGCGCCAGCAGCCAAGAAAGGACAGTCTCTGGAAACACCATATATTTT
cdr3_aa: CASSQERTVSGNTIYF

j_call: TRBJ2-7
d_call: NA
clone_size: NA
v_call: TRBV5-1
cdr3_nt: TGCGCCAGCAGCGCAGGGAGCTACGAGCAGTACTTC
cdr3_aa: CASSAGSYEQYF

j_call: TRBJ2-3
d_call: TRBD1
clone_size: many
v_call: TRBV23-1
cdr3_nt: TGCGCCAGCAGTCAGGACAGGGCAGATACGCAGTATTTT
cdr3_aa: CASSQDRADTQYF

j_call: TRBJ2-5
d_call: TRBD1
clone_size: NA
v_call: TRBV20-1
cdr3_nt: TGCAGTGCTCTACACTCGGACCGGGACAGGGTTAAAGAGACCCAGTACTTC
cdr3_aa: CSALHSDRDRVKETQYF

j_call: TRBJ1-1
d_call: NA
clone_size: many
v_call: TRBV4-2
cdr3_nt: TGTGCCAGCAGCCAAGCGGTCGAGAACACTGAAGCTTTCTTT
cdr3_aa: CASSQAVENTEAFF

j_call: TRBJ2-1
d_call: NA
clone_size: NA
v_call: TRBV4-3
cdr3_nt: TGCGCCAGCAGCCAGCTTCGGCCGAATGAGCAGTTCTTC
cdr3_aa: CASSQLRPNEQFF

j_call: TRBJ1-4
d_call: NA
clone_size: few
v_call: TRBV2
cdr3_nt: TGTGCCAGCAGTGAAGTTAATGAAAAACTGTTTTTT
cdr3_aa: CASSEVNEKLFF

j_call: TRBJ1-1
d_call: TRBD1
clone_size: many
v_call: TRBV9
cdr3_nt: TGTGCCAGCAGCGAGGGGGCGGGCACTGAAGCTTTCTTT
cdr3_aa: CASSEGAGTEAFF

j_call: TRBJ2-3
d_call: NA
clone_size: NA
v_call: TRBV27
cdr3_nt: TGTGCCAGCAGTTATGAGTCCGTCGGGACTCCGCAGTATTTT
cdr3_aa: CASSYESVGTPQYF

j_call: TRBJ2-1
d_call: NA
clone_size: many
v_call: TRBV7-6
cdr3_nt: TGTGCCAGCAGCTTAGGGCTAGCTGGCGATGAGCAGTTCTTC
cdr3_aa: CASSLGLAGDEQFF

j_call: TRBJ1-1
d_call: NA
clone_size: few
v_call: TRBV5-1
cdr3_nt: TGCGCCAGCAGCTTCTGGGAGGGGATGAACACTGAAGCTTTCTTT
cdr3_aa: CASSFWEGMNTEAFF

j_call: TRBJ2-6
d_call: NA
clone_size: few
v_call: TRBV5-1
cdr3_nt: TGCGCCAGCAGCCTGTGGGAGGCCAACGTCCTGACTTTC
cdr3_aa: CASSLWEANVLTF

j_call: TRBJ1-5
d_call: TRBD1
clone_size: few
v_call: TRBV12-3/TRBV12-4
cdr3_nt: TGTGCCAGCAGTCTCCAGGGGGTTAATCAGCCCCAGCATTTT
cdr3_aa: CASSLQGVNQPQHF

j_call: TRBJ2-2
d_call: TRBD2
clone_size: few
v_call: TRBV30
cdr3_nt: TGTGCCTGGACTAGCGGGGGCCTTCTCAGCGGGGAGCTGTTTTTT
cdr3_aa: CAWTSGGLLSGELFF

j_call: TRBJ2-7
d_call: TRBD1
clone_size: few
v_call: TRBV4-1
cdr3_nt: TGCGCCATTTCGCCGGGACAGGCATCTGGCGAGCAGTACTTC
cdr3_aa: CAISPGQASGEQYF

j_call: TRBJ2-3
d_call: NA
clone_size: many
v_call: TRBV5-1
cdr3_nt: TGCGCCAGCACCCGACTCGAGACAAGCACAGATACGCAGTATTTT
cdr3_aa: CASTRLETSTDTQYF

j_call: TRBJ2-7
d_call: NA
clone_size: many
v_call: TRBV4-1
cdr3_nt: TGCGCCAGCACCGTAACCTACAGGTCCAGCTCCTACGAGCAGTACTTC
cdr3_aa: CASTVTYRSSSYEQYF

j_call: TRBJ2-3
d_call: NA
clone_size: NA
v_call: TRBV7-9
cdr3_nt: TGTGCCAGCAGCTTAGGATCGGGAGATACGCAGTATTTT
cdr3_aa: CASSLGSGDTQYF

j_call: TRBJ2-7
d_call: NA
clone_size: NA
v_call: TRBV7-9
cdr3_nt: TGTGCCAGCAGCTTAGCGATTCCGGGCGAGCAGTACTTC
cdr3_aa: CASSLAIPGEQYF

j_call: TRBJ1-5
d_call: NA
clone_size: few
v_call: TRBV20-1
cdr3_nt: TGCAGTGCTAGAGATCTGCAGGATATGGAGCCCCAGCATTTT
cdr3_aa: CSARDLQDMEPQHF

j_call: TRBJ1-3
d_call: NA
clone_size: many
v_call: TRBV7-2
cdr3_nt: TGTGCCAGCAGCCTCTTAAATTGGTCTGGAAACACCATATATTTT
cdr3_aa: CASSLLNWSGNTIYF

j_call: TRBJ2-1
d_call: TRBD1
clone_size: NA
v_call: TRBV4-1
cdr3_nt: TGCGCCAGCAGCCTGACTCGACAGGGTGGATCCTACAATGAGCAGTTCTTC
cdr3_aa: CASSLTRQGGSYNEQFF

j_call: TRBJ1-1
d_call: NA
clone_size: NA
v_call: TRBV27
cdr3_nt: TGTGCCAGCAGTTTACCCGGTAGAGCCCATGAAGCTTTCTTT
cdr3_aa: CASSLPGRAHEAFF

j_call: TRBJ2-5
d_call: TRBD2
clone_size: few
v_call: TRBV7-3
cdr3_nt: TGTGCCAGCAGCTCGACTAGCGGGGGGGTAAAGACCCAGTACTTC
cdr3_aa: CASSSTSGGVKTQYF

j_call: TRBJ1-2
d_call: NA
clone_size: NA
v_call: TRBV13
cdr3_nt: TGTGCCAGCAGCTTCTCGTCGGACTTATATGGCTACACCTTC
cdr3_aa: CASSFSSDLYGYTF

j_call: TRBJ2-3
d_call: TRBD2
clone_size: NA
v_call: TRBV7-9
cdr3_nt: TGTGCCAGCAGCCGTAGCGGGGGGGCCGGGGATACGCAGTATTTT
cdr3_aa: CASSRSGGAGDTQYF

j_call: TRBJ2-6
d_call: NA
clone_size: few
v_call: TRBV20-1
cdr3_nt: TGCAGTGCTAGGAGGAGGGCTAAACTCTCTGGGGCCAACGTCCTGACTTTC
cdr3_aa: CSARRRAKLSGANVLTF

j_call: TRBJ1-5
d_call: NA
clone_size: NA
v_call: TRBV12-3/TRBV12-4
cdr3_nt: TGTGCCAGCAGTTGGGAGACAGGTCAGCCCCAGCATTTT
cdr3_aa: CASSWETGQPQHF

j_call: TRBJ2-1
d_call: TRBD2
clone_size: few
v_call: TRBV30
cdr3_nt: TGTGCCTGGAGTGTAGGACTAGCGGGGTTCGCGGATGAGCAGTTCTTC
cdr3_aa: CAWSVGLAGFADEQFF

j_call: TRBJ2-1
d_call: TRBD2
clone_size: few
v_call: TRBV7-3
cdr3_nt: TGTGCCAGCAGCTTATCAGCGGGGCCGGTCAATGAGCAGTTCTTC
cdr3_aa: CASSLSAGPVNEQFF

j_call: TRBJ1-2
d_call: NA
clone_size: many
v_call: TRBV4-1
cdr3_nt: TGCGCCAGCAGCCAAAAGGCAGAGAAGCCTAACTATGGCTACACCTTC
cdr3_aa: CASSQKAEKPNYGYTF

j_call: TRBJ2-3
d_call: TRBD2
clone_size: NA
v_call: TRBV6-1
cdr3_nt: TGTGCCAGCAGTGAAAAATCTAGCGGGGCAGATACGCAGTATTTT
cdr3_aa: CASSEKSSGADTQYF

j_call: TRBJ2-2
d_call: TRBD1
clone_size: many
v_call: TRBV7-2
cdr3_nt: TGTGCCAGCAGCTTAGTCGCTGGCGGGCCAGGGGGAACCGGGGAGCTGTTTTTT
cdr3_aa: CASSLVAGGPGGTGELFF

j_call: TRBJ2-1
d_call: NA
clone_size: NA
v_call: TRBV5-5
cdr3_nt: TGTGCCAGCAGCTTCGGGCTCATCTCCTACAATGAGCAGTTCTTC
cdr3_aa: CASSFGLISYNEQFF

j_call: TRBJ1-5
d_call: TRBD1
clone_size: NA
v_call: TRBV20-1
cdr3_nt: TGCAGTGCAGAGGGGACAGTGGATCAGCCCCAGCATTTT
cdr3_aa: CSAEGTVDQPQHF

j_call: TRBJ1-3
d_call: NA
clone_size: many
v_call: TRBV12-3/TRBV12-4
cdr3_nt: TGTGCCAGCAGTTTCGATCCCAACACCATATATTTT
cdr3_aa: CASSFDPNTIYF

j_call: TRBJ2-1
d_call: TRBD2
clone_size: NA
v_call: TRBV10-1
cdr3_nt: TGCGCCAGCAGTGAACCGGCGATATCTAGCGGGGTCACCTACAATGAGCAGTTCTTC
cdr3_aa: CASSEPAISSGVTYNEQFF

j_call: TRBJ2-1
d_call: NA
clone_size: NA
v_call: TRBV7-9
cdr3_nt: TGTGCCAGCAGCTGGATGAATGAGCAGTTCTTC
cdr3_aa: CASSWMNEQFF

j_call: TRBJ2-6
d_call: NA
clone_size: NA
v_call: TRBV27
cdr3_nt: TGTGCCAGCAGTCAATTGACCCTGGAGGGGGCCAACGTCCTGACTTTC
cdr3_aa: CASSQLTLEGANVLTF